What follows is one T cell receptor beta chain and its context. The sample belongs to a study of shared clonotypes between healthy human individuals. Study information: CD4 naive and CD4 memory each took three plates per donor, while CD8 naive took two and CD8 memory one.

Clones were read by immunoSEQ multiplex PCR, and TCRdb kept only the in-frame ones, dropping some. The sample gives over 850,000 clones, around 82% of which show up once; roughly 0.61% is in the top ten. Study donors comprised healthy, HIV-negative adults devoid of recent acute infection or vaccination. The germline V gene encodes CDR1 SGHNT and CDR2 YYREEE (reference sequence). V lost 4 bases and J 5 bases, leaving 17 bases between the germline ends. This CDR3 contains 15 residues. This TCR was sampled from a man between 18 and 29 years old in good health. Some clones in this sample may be carry-over from other donors' samples. The sample was memory CD4+ T cells from PBMCs. The subset denotes: CD45RA-negative fraction. The chain joins TRBV5-4 to TRBJ2-3, with D perhaps matching TRBD1 (6 bases). The CDR3 here is CASSPEGGPGDTQYF. The CDR3 DNA is TGTGCCAGCAGCCCGGAAGGGGGACCGGGAGATACGCAGTATTTT.